The entry that follows covers one T cell receptor (beta chain) sequence. Two negative PCRs, clearance, or symptom resolution had been documented for recovered Cohort 3 donors. The sample belongs to a study of blood T cell repertoires in COVID-19. The overall study: Whether acute or convalescent, the COVID-19 samples came from the United States, Italy and Spain. T cells, B-cell-depleted T cells, or PBMCs supplied cDNA or gDNA.

Germline V CDR1 and CDR2: SGDLS, YYNGEE. J was trimmed by 7 bases and V by 0 bases; bases with no gene match: 14. CDR3 size: 18 residues. The repertoire was sequenced with immunoSEQ multiplex PCR; TCRdb's copy has only in-frame clones and lacks some. The sample consists of 490,000 or so clones, 75% to 90% of them appearing once. The origin of this receptor is a woman aged 60-70 years who had recovered from COVID-19. The sample consisted of PBMCs or T cells enriched from blood (not recorded which). J is TRBJ2-1 and V is TRBV9; 9 nucleotides align to TRBD2. The CDR3 here is CASSVASAGGPNSNEQFF. Written as DNA, the CDR3 is TGTGCCAGCAGCGTAGCAAGTGCGGGGGGGCCGAACTCGAATGAGCAGTTCTTC.